Presented here are 23 T cell receptor beta chains from one specimen sequenced in a study of blood T cell repertoires in COVID-19. Profiling relied on immunoSEQ multiplex PCR, and the TCRdb table lists in-frame clones only, not all of them. This table holds around 120,000 clones, around 79% found once. Material: peripheral blood. All receptors come from a man in his 70s with acute or convalescent COVID-19.

This chain uses TRBV30 with TRBJ1-2; possibly TRBD1 for D (5 bases). The CDR3 consists of 15 residues. Germline V gene sequence: CDR1 GTSNPN, CDR2 SVGIG (reference sequence). Trimming took off 0 bases at V and 4 bases at J, with 15 bases between the two ends. The CDR3 DNA is TGTGCCTGGAGTGTGGGTGAGACAGTCTCCTATGGCTACACCTTC. Amino acid sequence: CAWSVGETVSYGYTF.

The chain joins TRBV7-2 to TRBJ2-5, with 7 nucleotides matching TRBD1. This CDR3 has 15 residues. Trimming cost V 1 base and J 5 bases; bases outside gene matches: 7. Germline V gives CDR1 SGHTA, CDR2 FQGNSA. CDR3 sequence (DNA): TGTGCCAGCAGCTTAGGAGGGGGCGCTGGCGAGACCCAGTACTTC. Translated, it gives CASSLGGGAGETQYF.

The chain employs TRBV20-1 and TRBJ1-2; D gene unclear. The germline V and J ends were trimmed by 4 bases and 4 bases, with 7 bases remaining between them. CDR1 DFQATT and CDR2 SNEGSKA come from the germline V gene (reference sequence). The CDR3 is 11 amino acids. Written as DNA, the CDR3 is TGCAGTGCTACAGGCGTCTATGGCTACACCTTC. Protein: CSATGVYGYTF.

The chain joins TRBV4-1 to TRBJ2-3, with 7 bases identical to TRBD1. There are 14 residues in the CDR3. CDR1 is MGHRA, CDR2 YSYEKL, per germline. DNA for the CDR3: TGCGCTCGTCGCTCGGGACAGCTCACAGATACGCAGTATTTT. Translated: CARRSGQLTDTQYF.

The rearrangement joins TRBV7-9 to TRBJ2-5; TRBD2 matches at 8 bases. Germline V gives CDR1 SEHNR, CDR2 FQNEAQ (reference sequence). The CDR3 runs 16 residues. V dropped 5 bases and J dropped 4; count of bases not matched to a gene: 12. The CDR3 sequence: CASSPPGAGGTETQYF. The CDR3 DNA is TGTGCCAGCAGCCCCCCTGGGGCGGGGGGAACAGAGACCCAGTACTTC.

J is TRBJ1-4 and V is TRBV7-2; no clear D gene. The V and J ends lost 3 bases and 7 bases respectively, with 12 bases between them. CDR3 length: 14 residues. Germline lookup yields CDR1 SGHTA and CDR2 FQGNSA. CDR3 sequence: CASSFQLYGEKLFF. CDR3 in DNA: TGTGCCAGCAGCTTTCAACTCTACGGTGAAAAACTGTTTTTT.

The chain couples TRBV7-2 to TRBJ2-1, with 7 bases fitting TRBD2. This CDR3 is 15 amino acids long. Trimming removed 1 base from V and 7 bases from J; junction bases left unmatched: 7. The germline gives CDR1 SGHTA, CDR2 FQGNSA. CDR3 sequence reads: CASSLVAGVGNEQFF. In DNA, the CDR3 is TGTGCCAGCAGCTTAGTGGCGGGGGTCGGAAATGAGCAGTTCTTC.

The gene calls are TRBV7-3 and TRBJ2-5; D is perhaps TRBD2 (6 bases). Trimming took 6 bases from V and 5 from J, leaving 10 bases between them. The CDR3 is 12 amino acids. Germline CDR1 reads SGHTA; CDR2 reads FQGTGA. CDR3 coding DNA: TGTGCCAGCAGGCGGGGCGGGGAGACCCAGTACTTC. Translating it yields CASRRGGETQYF.

The chain uses TRBV4-3 and TRBJ2-7, with unresolved D. With 0 bases removed from V and 1 base from J, the gap between germline ends came to 13 bases. Germline V lookup: CDR1 LGHNA, CDR2 YSLEER. This CDR3 spans 16 amino acids. CDR3 sequence (DNA): TGCGCCAGCAGCCAAGATAGCAGCTCGGAATCCTACGAGCAGTACTTC. Amino acids: CASSQDSSSESYEQYF.

The count of this clone is one. This chain's CDR3 is CASSVAGSGGPEQFF. For the CDR3, the DNA is TGTGCCAGCAGCGTAGCTGGGAGCGGGGGGCCTGAGCAGTTCTTC. V is TRBV9 and J is TRBJ2-1, with 9 positions matching TRBD2. The CDR3 totals 15 residues. Germline V lookup: CDR1 SGDLS, CDR2 YYNGEE. J was trimmed by 9 bases and V by 0 bases; bases with no gene match: 7.

The chain links TRBV5-4 to TRBJ2-3; tentative D call: TRBD2 (6 bases). Germline CDR1 reads SGHNT; CDR2 reads YYREEE (reference sequence). The V gene lost 6 bases and the J gene lost 0 bases, with 17 bases spanning the gap. The CDR3 contains 16 residues. The CDR3 bases are TGTGCCAGCACCGATCGGGGACTTCTCAGCACAGATACGCAGTATTTT. Translating it yields CASTDRGLLSTDTQYF.

This sequence joins TRBV7-2 and TRBJ2-1, with 11 bases lining up with TRBD2. Germline CDR1 and CDR2: SGHTA and FQGNSA. The CDR3 is made up of 18 amino acids. V shed 5 bases and J 0 bases; nucleotides not matched to a gene: 9. The chain's CDR3 is CASSMGLADPSSYNEQFF. The CDR3 DNA follows: TGTGCCAGCAGCATGGGACTAGCGGACCCCAGCTCCTACAATGAGCAGTTCTTC.

The chain is built from TRBV27 and TRBJ2-7; the match to TRBD1 covers 8 bases. V was pared by 3 bases and J by 2 bases, with 3 bases of the junction left unmatched. The CDR3 has 14 residues. From germline, CDR1 is MNHEY and CDR2 SMNVEV (reference sequence). In nucleotides, the CDR3 is TGTGCCAGCAGTTTCGGACAGGGTCCCTACGAGCAGTACTTC. Its protein product is CASSFGQGPYEQYF.

This clone was counted a single time. The chain recombines TRBV7-2 with TRBJ1-2, with a tentative D call TRBD1 (5 bases). The CDR3 is 15 residues long. The germline gives CDR1 SGHTA, CDR2 FQGNSA. The V gene lost 5 bases and the J gene lost 3 bases, with 16 bases spanning the gap. The CDR3 here is CASSRGGAVYYGYTF. In DNA form, the CDR3 reads TGTGCCAGCAGCCGGGGAGGGGCGGTTTACTATGGCTACACCTTC.

The chain combines TRBV25-1 with TRBJ2-2; a possible D gene is TRBD1 (6 bases). Germline V gene sequence: CDR1 MGHDK, CDR2 SYGVNS. This CDR3 has 14 amino acids. Trimming stripped 4 bases from V and 2 bases from J, with 8 bases between. CDR3 sequence: CASSAGVNTGELFF. The CDR3, as DNA: TGTGCCAGCAGTGCAGGGGTTAACACCGGGGAGCTGTTTTTT.

The sample holds one count of this clone. The rearrangement joins TRBV9 to TRBJ1-1; D not certain. Germline-derived CDR1 and CDR2 are SGDLS and YYNGEE. Trimming cost V 0 bases and J 2 bases, with 8 bases left between them. The CDR3 covers 14 residues. DNA for the CDR3: TGTGCCAGCAGCGTAGATTTCAGTAACACTGAAGCTTTCTTT. Its protein product is CASSVDFSNTEAFF. Based on the CDR3 plus reference TRBV9 and TRBJ1-1, the full variable domain is DSGVTQTPKHLITATGQRVTLRCSPRSGDLSVYWYQQSLDQGLQFLIQYYNGEERAKGNILERFSAQQFPDLHSELNLSSLELGDSALYFCASSVDFSNTEAFFGQGTRLTVV.

V and J are TRBV19 and TRBJ2-5; 10 nucleotides match TRBD2. The junction had 8 bases not matched to a gene; V was cut back by 5 bases and J by 5 bases. The CDR3 runs to 15 residues. Germline CDR1 is LNHDA and CDR2 is SQIVND (reference sequence). As DNA, the CDR3 is TGTGCCAGTAGTGGGGGTGCTAGCGGGGGTGAGACCCAGTACTTC. Translated: CASSGGASGGETQYF.

This clone was observed a handful of times. This chain joins TRBV5-4 and TRBJ2-5; tentatively, D is TRBD2 (5 bases). Trimming stripped 4 bases from V and 3 bases from J, with 10 bases between. This CDR3 is 13 amino acids long. Germline CDR1 SGHNT, CDR2 YYREEE (reference sequence). CDR3: CASSNLREETQYF. The CDR3 bases are TGTGCCAGCAGCAACCTGCGGGAAGAGACCCAGTACTTC. Full variable domain (rest looked up from reference TRBV5-4 and TRBJ2-5): ETGVTQSPTHLIKTRGQQVTLRCSSQSGHNTVSWYQQALGQGPQFIFQYYREEENGRGNFPPRFSGLQFPNYSSELNVNALELDDSALYLCASSNLREETQYFGPGTRLLVL.

The genes are TRBV2 and TRBJ2-5; 8 bases fit TRBD2. The CDR3 is 15 amino acids. The trim removed 5 bases at V and 4 bases at J, leaving 9 bases unmatched. CDR1 is SNHLY, CDR2 FYNNEI, per germline. The CDR3 nucleotides read TGTGCCAGCAGTTTTAGCGGGGACGCGTCAGAGACCCAGTACTTC. Its protein product is CASSFSGDASETQYF.

The chain couples TRBV5-1 to TRBJ1-4, with 9 positions matching TRBD1. CDR1 is SGHRS, CDR2 YFSETQ, per germline. The CDR3 spans 14 residues. The junction had 4 bases not matched to a gene; V was cut back by 4 bases and J by 6 bases. The CDR3 coding sequence is TGCGCCAGCAGCGCCGGGACAGGGTATGAAAAACTGTTTTTT. Translated: CASSAGTGYEKLFF.

This chain links TRBV11-2 with TRBJ1-2; TRBD1 agrees at 7 bases. This CDR3 is 16 amino acids long. V shed 4 bases and J 6 bases; nucleotides not matched to a gene: 14. Looked up from germline, CDR1 is SGHAT and CDR2 is FQNNGV. CDR3 DNA sequence: TGTGCCAGCAGCTCGTATGGCCGCGACAGGGAGGATGGCTACACCTTC. The encoded protein is CASSSYGRDREDGYTF.

V gene TRBV6-2 or TRBV6-3 combines with J gene TRBJ2-7, with 7 bases fitting TRBD1. The CDR3 length is 15 residues. The germline V gene has CDR1 MNHEY and CDR2 SVGEGT. Trimming cost V 3 bases and J 2 bases; bases outside gene matches: 7. CDR3 residues: CASSYRGGETYEQYF. The CDR3 DNA is TGTGCCAGCAGTTATAGAGGGGGCGAAACCTACGAGCAGTACTTC.

V and J are TRBV4-1 and TRBJ2-1, with a tentative D call TRBD2 (5 bases). Germline V gene data show CDR1 as MGHRA and CDR2 as YSYEKL. This CDR3 is 16 amino acids long. Trimming left V 2 bases short and J 4 bases short, with 15 bases between. The CDR3 spells CASSQNPAEGYNEQFF. The CDR3 nucleotides are TGCGCCAGCAGCCAAAATCCAGCGGAAGGATACAATGAGCAGTTCTTC.